This T cell receptor beta chain appears in the sequencing data of a study of T cells after yellow fever vaccination. About the research overall: Preparation of fractions with low cell numbers was performed using SMART-Seq v4 Ultra Low Input.

In its sample, this clonotype was seen many times. Its antigen is not identified. Per the germline V gene, CDR1 is DFQATT and CDR2 is SNEGSKA (reference sequence). Unmatched junction bases numbered 4, after V lost 7 bases and J lost 2 bases. The CDR3 extends over 12 amino acids. Making TCR cDNA involved 5'RACE template switching, which added UMIs and a universal primer site. TCRdb fed the 5' RACE reads into MiXCR, producing one record per CDR3 protein. The table records 300,000 or so distinct CDR3 sequences, 10% to 15% of them present only once. General study points: Within FACS-sorted repertoires, abundant clonotypes contaminating from the bulk population could be present.

The source was CD4+ T cells sorted from PBMCs, collected 45 days after the yellow fever booster vaccination. The TCR comes from a man aged 25-45 years who received the YFV17D yellow fever vaccine. The chain carries TRBV20-1 and TRBJ1-1; 7 bases are a match to TRBD1. CDR3 in amino acids: CSVRTGNTEAFF. The CDR3 DNA sequence: TGCAGTGTTCGGACAGGCAACACTGAAGCTTTCTTT.